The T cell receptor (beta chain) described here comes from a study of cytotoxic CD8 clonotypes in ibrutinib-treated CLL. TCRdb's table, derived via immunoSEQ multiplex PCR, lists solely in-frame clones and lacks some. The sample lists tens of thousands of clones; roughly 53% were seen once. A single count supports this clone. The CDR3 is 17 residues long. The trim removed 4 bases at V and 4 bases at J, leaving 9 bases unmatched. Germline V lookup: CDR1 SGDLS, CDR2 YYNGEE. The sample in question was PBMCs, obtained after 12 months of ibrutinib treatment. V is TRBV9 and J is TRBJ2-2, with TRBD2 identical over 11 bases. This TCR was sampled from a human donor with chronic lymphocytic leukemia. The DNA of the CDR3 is TGTGCCAGCAGCCCACACGGGACTAGCGGATTCACCGGGGAGCTGTTTTTT. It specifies CASSPHGTSGFTGELFF.